This T cell receptor beta chain was identified during a study of T cells in Graves' hyperthyroidism and ophthalmopathy. Overall study findings and caveats: Most clonotypes expanded in the thyroid (above 0.001) were also present in blood.

It was RNA transcripts that yielded the amplified TCR beta CDR3 regions. The HTBI primer set served for first-round RT-PCR of the TCR CDR3. Each CDR3 protein is one row after TCRdb ran MiXCR on the multiplex PCR reads. The sample contains about 350,000 distinct CDR3 sequences, roughly an eighth of which appear only once. The study excluded patients with uncontrolled infection, other autoimmune disease, pregnancy or lactation. Clinicians diagnosed patients from clinical symptoms, serum thyroxine and TRAb, thyroid ultrasound and orbital computed tomography. Fresh peripheral blood, approximately 9.1 ml, was the source of the PBMCs. The CDR3 length is 16 residues. J was trimmed by 5 bases and V by 2 bases; bases with no gene match: 9. Germline V CDR1 and CDR2: MNHEY, SVGEGT. This clonotype occurred many times. The antigen remains undetermined.

The rearrangement joins TRBV6-2 or TRBV6-3 to TRBJ2-5; 9 nucleotides align to TRBD2. The clonotype originates from a middle-aged woman with Graves' ophthalmopathy. What was sequenced was blood. Here the CDR3 DNA reads TGTGCCAGCAGTTACGATCGGGCTAGCGGGAAGGAGACCCAGTACTTC. Amino acids: CASSYDRASGKETQYF.